Below are 26 T cell receptor beta chains sequenced from a single sample in a study of CD8+ T cells in alopecia areata. The treatment: oral pan-JAK inhibitor, 5-10 mg twice daily. cDNA reverse transcribed from extracted RNA served as the sequencing template. Clones were sequenced by immunoSEQ multiplex PCR, and TCRdb holds only the in-frame ones, with some missing. The sample yields around 120,000 clones, around 56% seen once. Sequencing was performed on CD4+ T cells sorted from blood, taken at week 4, from a patient treated with tofacitinib. Receptor source: a human donor with alopecia areata.

This clone was picked up a small number of times. The genes are TRBV29-1 and TRBJ2-3, with D uncertain. V lost 7 bases and J 5 bases, leaving 10 bases between the germline ends. The germline CDR1 and CDR2 sequences are SQVTM and ANQGSEA. CDR3 length equals 11 residues. CDR3 nucleotides: TGCAGCGCCCGGCAGGTAGATACGCAGTATTTT. Encoded protein: CSARQVDTQYF.

The chain couples TRBV5-6 to TRBJ1-1, with a tentative D call TRBD1 (5 bases). Trimming cost V 5 bases and J 2 bases, with 19 bases left between them. The CDR3 loop spans 16 amino acids. Germline CDR1 SGHDT, CDR2 YYEEEE. The DNA for the CDR3 is TGTGCCAGCAGATCGGACGGATTGACAGCCAACACTGAAGCTTTCTTT. This sequence encodes CASRSDGLTANTEAFF. Supplemented by reference TRBV5-6 and TRBJ1-1, the full variable domain reads DAGVTQSPTHLIKTRGQQVTLRCSPKSGHDTVSWYQQALGQGPQFIFQYYEEEERQRGNFPDRFSGHQFPNYSSELNVNALLLGDSALYLCASRSDGLTANTEAFFGQGTRLTVV.

The chain recombines TRBV29-1 with TRBJ2-7; possibly TRBD1 or TRBD2 for D (5 bases each). With 7 bases removed from V and 2 bases from J, the gap between germline ends came to 21 bases. The CDR3 loop spans 15 amino acids. Germline V lookup: CDR1 SQVTM, CDR2 ANQGSEA. CDR3 protein: CSAARGSNSAYEQYF. The CDR3 bases are TGCAGCGCCGCCCGGGGCTCCAACTCCGCCTACGAGCAGTACTTC.

The V gene is TRBV29-1, the J gene TRBJ1-2; 8 bases align to TRBD1. From germline, CDR1 is SQVTM and CDR2 ANQGSEA. This CDR3 region has 12 residues. Unmatched junction bases numbered 2, after V lost 6 bases and J lost 2 bases. DNA of the CDR3: TGCAGCGTCCGGACAGGGAACTATGGCTACACCTTC. Protein: CSVRTGNYGYTF.

The genes are TRBV15 and TRBJ1-6, with D possibly matching TRBD1 (6 bases). The V end was cut by 5 bases, the J end by 7 bases, with 12 bases between. In germline, CDR1 is LNHNV, CDR2 YYDKDF (reference sequence). The CDR3 has 14 residues. The CDR3 loop is CATSPFTGNSPLHF. Here the CDR3 DNA reads TGTGCCACCAGCCCTTTTACAGGGAATTCACCCCTCCACTTT.

In this sample, this clone turned up a few times. Because the CDR3's place on the DNA is in doubt, the DNA is left out and the CDR3 is given as listed by TCRdb. This specimen includes other DNA sequences encoding the same CDR3. The chain combines TRBV11-2 with TRBJ2-2; the listed D gene, TRBD2, was not tested against the DNA. Germline lookup yields CDR1 SGHAT and CDR2 FQNNGV. The CDR3 spans 15 amino acids, including both terminal residues. The CDR3 region is CASSSVAGGSGELFF.

This clone has a handful of counts. This specimen includes other DNA sequences encoding the same CDR3. The chain carries TRBV30 and TRBJ1-2; D remains unclear. CDR1 GTSNPN and CDR2 SVGIG come from the germline V gene (reference sequence). The V end lost 3 bases, the J end lost 2 bases, and 4 bases lay between the germline ends. The CDR3 loop spans 11 amino acids. The CDR3 DNA is TGTGCCTGGAGGGACAACTATGGCTACACCTTC. Residues: CAWRDNYGYTF.

This clone was counted between two and nine times. The chain couples TRBV7-2 to TRBJ2-3, with 12 bases fitting TRBD2. The CDR3 contains 17 residues. CDR1 is SGHTA, CDR2 FQGNSA, per germline. V shed 6 bases and J 1 base; nucleotides not matched to a gene: 8. The CDR3 region has the DNA TGTGCCAGCAGTCCGAACAGACTAGCGGGGGGCACAGATACGCAGTATTTT. Its protein product is CASSPNRLAGGTDTQYF.

The chain couples TRBV9 to TRBJ2-6; 11 nucleotides match TRBD1. The CDR3 has 18 residues. Looked up from germline, CDR1 is SGDLS and CDR2 is YYNGEE. V gave up 4 bases and J gave up 0 bases; unmatched junction bases: 6. The CDR3 reads CASSSRTGGDSGANVLTF. The CDR3, as DNA: TGTGCCAGCAGCTCAAGGACAGGGGGCGACTCTGGGGCCAACGTCCTGACTTTC.

V and J are TRBV30 and TRBJ1-1; possible D gene TRBD1, 5 bases. Trimming removed 3 bases at V and 0 bases at J, with 11 bases between. The germline CDR1 and CDR2 sequences are GTSNPN and SVGIG (reference sequence). The CDR3 spans 14 residues. CDR3 DNA: TGTGCCTGGAGCCAGGGCCTCATGAACACTGAAGCTTTCTTT. This sequence encodes CAWSQGLMNTEAFF.

The chain couples TRBV30 to TRBJ1-2, with no clear D. The CDR3 is made up of 12 amino acids. With 8 bases removed from V and 6 bases from J, the gap between germline ends came to 16 bases. Germline V gives CDR1 GTSNPN, CDR2 SVGIG (reference sequence). This CDR3 reads CAKRPLGDGYTF. DNA of the CDR3: TGTGCCAAACGACCTCTCGGGGATGGCTACACCTTC.

This chain uses TRBV5-1 with TRBJ2-6; 12 nucleotides match TRBD2. J lost 0 bases, V lost 4 bases, and 2 bases had no gene match. This CDR3 has 17 amino acids. The germline V gene encodes CDR1 SGHRS and CDR2 YFSETQ. CDR3 DNA sequence: TGCGCCAGCAGCACTAGCGGGAGGTCCTCTGGGGCCAACGTCCTGACTTTC. As protein: CASSTSGRSSGANVLTF.

The V and J genes are TRBV6-5 and TRBJ1-1; D ambiguous. This CDR3 has 15 amino acids. The germline CDR1 and CDR2 sequences are MNHEY and SVGAGI. V lost 0 bases to trimming and J lost 0 bases, with 8 bases between them. CDR3 DNA sequence: TGTGCCAGCAGTTACTCGCTCAGCGTGAACACTGAAGCTTTCTTT. Residues: CASSYSLSVNTEAFF.

This chain connects TRBV30 to TRBJ2-7, with 9 bases identical to TRBD1. The CDR3 is 15 amino acids. V shed 3 bases and J 2 bases; nucleotides not matched to a gene: 8. The germline gives CDR1 GTSNPN, CDR2 SVGIG (reference sequence). DNA for the CDR3: TGTGCCTGGAGCCTCCGGGACAGGGTAACCTACGAGCAGTACTTC. It yields the protein CAWSLRDRVTYEQYF.

V gene TRBV2 combines with J gene TRBJ2-5; a possible D gene is TRBD2 (6 bases). From germline, CDR1 is SNHLY and CDR2 FYNNEI. V was pared by 6 bases and J by 5 bases, with 7 bases between. The CDR3 sequence is 11 residues long. The CDR3 loop reads CASSLAETQYF. The DNA of the CDR3 is TGTGCCAGCAGCCTAGCGGAGACCCAGTACTTC.

The V and J genes are TRBV29-1 and TRBJ1-1, with D maybe TRBD1 (6 bases). There are 14 residues in the CDR3. CDR1 is SQVTM, CDR2 ANQGSEA, per germline. Trimming removed 4 bases at V and 1 base at J, with 13 bases between. The CDR3 is CSVVWTDQNTEAFF. In DNA form, the CDR3 reads TGCAGCGTTGTTTGGACAGACCAGAACACTGAAGCTTTCTTT.

V usage is TRBV29-1 and J usage is TRBJ2-1, with TRBD2 identical over 11 bases. The CDR3 runs to 13 residues. The J segment lost 7 bases and the V segment lost 4 bases, leaving 3 bases of the junction unmatched. Looked up from germline, CDR1 is SQVTM and CDR2 is ANQGSEA. The CDR3 region is CSVVGLAVNEQFF. The CDR3, as DNA: TGCAGCGTTGTGGGACTAGCGGTTAATGAGCAGTTCTTC.

V gene TRBV13 combines with J gene TRBJ1-1; 7 bases map to TRBD1. Trimming removed 5 bases from V and 0 bases from J; junction bases left unmatched: 3. The germline gives CDR1 PRHDT, CDR2 FYEKMQ (reference sequence). CDR3 length: 14 amino acids. The CDR3 here is CASSGGTVNTEAFF. The CDR3 DNA reads TGTGCCAGCAGCGGCGGGACAGTGAACACTGAAGCTTTCTTT.

In DNA form, the CDR3 reads TGTGCCAGCAGTGAGGACTATGTGGCGTTCTTC. It specifies CASSEDYVAFF. This chain links TRBV25-1 with TRBJ2-1, with a tentative D call TRBD2 (6 bases). The V gene lost 3 bases and the J gene lost 15 bases, with 12 bases spanning the gap. Germline V gives CDR1 MGHDK, CDR2 SYGVNS. This CDR3 is 11 amino acids long. The full variable domain, rest sourced from reference TRBV25-1 and TRBJ2-1, is EADIYQTPRYLVIGTGKKITLECSQTMGHDKMYWYQQDPGMELHLIHYSYGVNSTEKGDLSSESTVSRIRTEHFPLTLESARPSHTSQYLCASSEDYVAFFGPGTRLTVL.

J is TRBJ1-5 and V is TRBV25-1, with no clear D. V gave up 6 bases and J gave up 8 bases, with 14 bases separating them. The V gene's germline CDR1 is MGHDK and CDR2 SYGVNS. The CDR3 consists of 13 residues. The chain's CDR3 is CASSPAEREPQHF. The CDR3 coding sequence is TGTGCCAGCAGCCCCGCTGAAAGGGAGCCCCAGCATTTT.

This chain connects TRBV7-3 to TRBJ2-3; 12 bases line up with TRBD2. CDR1 is SGHTA and CDR2 is FQGTGA in the germline V gene. The CDR3 is 16 residues long. V shed 5 bases, J shed 8 bases, and the junction held 11 bases outside the gene matches. The CDR3 nucleotides are TGTGCCAGCAGCCAAAACCTAGCGGGGGGGCTGGCTACGCAGTATTTT. It encodes CASSQNLAGGLATQYF. Full variable domain (remainder filled in from reference TRBV7-3 and TRBJ2-3): GAGVSQTPSNKVTEKGKYVELRCDPISGHTALYWYRQSLGQGPEFLIYFQGTGAADDSGLPNDRFFAVRPEGSVSTLKIQRTERGDSAVYLCASSQNLAGGLATQYFGPGTRLTVL.

This sequence joins TRBV5-1 and TRBJ2-1; 12 positions agree with TRBD2. Germline CDR1 is SGHRS and CDR2 is YFSETQ. This CDR3 is 16 amino acids long. The J segment lost 1 base and the V segment lost 2 bases, leaving 1 base of the junction unmatched. The CDR3 DNA reads TGCGCCAGCAGCTTACTAGCGGGAGGTTCCTACAATGAGCAGTTCTTC. Residues: CASSLLAGGSYNEQFF.

The gene calls are TRBV19 and TRBJ1-5; possibly TRBD1 for D (5 bases). The CDR3 consists of 15 residues. V lost 3 bases and J 4 bases, leaving 13 bases between the germline ends. In germline, CDR1 is LNHDA, CDR2 SQIVND (reference sequence). The CDR3 here is CASSMIVGRNQPQHF. CDR3 sequence (DNA): TGTGCCAGTAGTATGATAGTGGGGCGGAATCAGCCCCAGCATTTT.

This clone was seen only once. The CDR3 DNA sequence: TGTGCCAGCAGTACTATGGGGGGGGAAGGCAATCAGCCCCAGCATTTT. Translated: CASSTMGGEGNQPQHF. The chain is built from TRBV27 and TRBJ1-5, with D possibly TRBD1 on 5 matching bases. Trimming took off 5 bases at V and 2 bases at J, with 16 bases between the two ends. Germline lookup yields CDR1 MNHEY and CDR2 SMNVEV (reference sequence). CDR3 length: 16 amino acids.

This clone was picked up a small number of times. The chain is built from TRBV2 and TRBJ1-3; D is possibly TRBD1 (6 bases). Trimming cost V 8 bases and J 3 bases, with 14 bases left between them. This CDR3 region has 14 residues. Germline CDR1 is SNHLY and CDR2 is FYNNEI. CDR3 sequence reads: CASHRTARGNTIYF. DNA of the CDR3: TGTGCCAGCCACCGGACAGCCCGTGGAAACACCATATATTTT. Using reference TRBV2 and TRBJ1-3 for the parts outside the CDR3, the full variable domain is EPEVTQTPSHQVTQMGQEVILRCVPISNHLYFYWYRQILGQKVEFLVSFYNNEISEKSEIFDDQFSVERPDGSNFTLKIRSTKLEDSAMYFCASHRTARGNTIYFGEGSWLTVV.

The CDR3 sequence is CASSPYGINTEAFF. CDR3 coding DNA: TGTGCCAGCTCACCCTACGGGATCAACACTGAAGCTTTCTTT. The chain has TRBV18 and TRBJ1-1; no firm D call. The V end was cut by 3 bases, the J end by 2 bases, with 10 bases between. The CDR3 has 14 residues. CDR1 is KGHSH, CDR2 LQKENI, per germline. Full variable domain (remainder filled in from reference TRBV18 and TRBJ1-1): NAGVMQNPRHLVRRRGQEARLRCSPMKGHSHVYWYRQLPEEGLKFMVYLQKENIIDESGMPKERFSAEFPKEGPSILRIQQVVRGDSAAYFCASSPYGINTEAFFGQGTRLTVV.